A single sample is the source of the 32 T cell receptor beta chains below, sequenced in a study of cytomegalovirus exposure and HLA in healthy donors. With 60 Vbeta and 13 Jbeta primers, the PCR was carried out. Profiling relied on immunoSEQ multiplex PCR, and the TCRdb table lists in-frame clones only, not all of them. The sample records around 190,000 clones, approximately 86% being singletons. The sample taken for sequencing was PBMCs. The receptors were sampled from a woman aged 18-29 years in good health and CMV-seronegative.

The chain has TRBV29-1 and TRBJ2-3; weak D call: TRBD1 (5 bases). Per the germline V gene, CDR1 is SQVTM and CDR2 is ANQGSEA. With 5 bases removed from V and 3 bases from J, the gap between germline ends came to 15 bases. The CDR3 covers 14 residues. The CDR3 sequence is CSVKIGAPTDTQYF. DNA of the CDR3: TGCAGCGTTAAGATAGGGGCGCCGACAGATACGCAGTATTTT.

The chain uses TRBV6-1 and TRBJ2-7; TRBD1 matches 10 bases. CDR3 length equals 15 residues. Germline CDR1 reads MNHNS; CDR2 reads SASEGT. J gave up 3 bases and V 5 bases, and 7 bases lay outside the gene matches. CDR3: CASSKDRGFIYEQYF. CDR3 sequence (DNA): TGTGCCAGCAGTAAGGACAGGGGGTTCATCTACGAGCAGTACTTC.

This chain links TRBV2 with TRBJ1-2; maybe TRBD1 (5 bases). The CDR3 is made up of 13 amino acids. Germline CDR1 SNHLY, CDR2 FYNNEI. The V end was cut by 8 bases, the J end by 7 bases, with 17 bases between. CDR3: CASVGQGNPGYTF. The CDR3 region has the DNA TGTGCCAGCGTCGGTCAGGGAAACCCTGGCTACACCTTC.

The chain carries TRBV28 and TRBJ2-1, with TRBD2 matching over 9 bases. This CDR3 is built from 16 residues. Losses at the gene ends were 2 bases for V and 5 bases for J; bases not matched to a gene: 7. Per germline, CDR1 MDHEN and CDR2 SYDVKM. CDR3 sequence reads: CASSLGSGGFHNEQFF. Here the CDR3 DNA reads TGTGCCAGCAGTTTAGGGAGCGGGGGGTTTCACAATGAGCAGTTCTTC.

The gene calls are TRBV6-5 and TRBJ1-5; TRBD1 matches 9 bases. The germline gives CDR1 MNHEY, CDR2 SVGAGI. The CDR3 is 14 residues long. J was trimmed by 4 bases and V by 4 bases; bases with no gene match: 2. In nucleotides, the CDR3 is TGTGCCAGCAGTTTAGGGACAGGGAATCAGCCCCAGCATTTT. Its protein is CASSLGTGNQPQHF.

CDR3 nucleotides: TGTGCCAGCAGCCATATGGCGGCGGGCTCACCCCTCCACTTT. This encodes CASSHMAAGSPLHF. V gene TRBV14 combines with J gene TRBJ1-6; D gene unclear. Trimming removed 3 bases from V and 10 bases from J, with 13 bases in between. This CDR3 contains 14 residues. The germline V gene encodes CDR1 SGHDN and CDR2 FVKESK.

This clone ranks as medium-sized. This sequence joins TRBV4-2 and TRBJ1-1; D call uncertain. V dropped 0 bases and J dropped 1 base, with 9 bases sitting between them. This CDR3 contains 15 residues. Germline loops: CDR1 LGHNA, CDR2 YNFKEQ. CDR3 bases: TGTGCCAGCAGCCAAGATCAAACAGAGAACACTGAAGCTTTCTTT. This codes for CASSQDQTENTEAFF.

This chain joins TRBV2 and TRBJ1-4, with D possibly matching TRBD1 (5 bases). V was cut by 7 bases and J by 4 bases, with 13 bases left in between. The length of the CDR3 is 14 residues. CDR1 is SNHLY, CDR2 FYNNEI, per germline. The CDR3 sequence: CASTPGYLNEKLFF. In nucleotides, the CDR3 is TGTGCCAGCACCCCAGGGTACCTTAATGAAAAACTGTTTTTT.

The chain recombines TRBV19 with TRBJ1-5; D call uncertain. Trimming removed 7 bases at V and 6 bases at J, with 10 bases between. The germline V gene has CDR1 LNHDA and CDR2 SQIVND (reference sequence). The CDR3 is 12 residues long. The CDR3 sequence is CASMGRVQPQHF. The CDR3 region has the DNA TGTGCCAGTATGGGGAGGGTTCAGCCCCAGCATTTT.

This rearrangement joins TRBV28 to TRBJ1-2; D unclear. Trimming removed 5 bases at V and 6 bases at J, with 13 bases between. Per germline, CDR1 MDHEN and CDR2 SYDVKM. This CDR3 has 13 amino acids. The CDR3 here is CASSTGSSNGYTF. For the CDR3, the DNA is TGTGCCAGCAGTACCGGGTCTTCTAATGGCTACACCTTC.

The V and J genes are TRBV9 and TRBJ2-5; 10 bases are shared with TRBD1. V lost 2 bases, J lost 5 bases, and 6 bases stayed unmatched. Looked up from germline, CDR1 is SGDLS and CDR2 is YYNGEE. This CDR3 spans 15 amino acids. CDR3 sequence reads: CASSVLTGGMETQYF. The CDR3 DNA reads TGTGCCAGCAGCGTCCTGACAGGGGGCATGGAGACCCAGTACTTC.

This clone came up once. The V call is TRBV18, the J call TRBJ1-1, with D possibly TRBD1 on 5 matching bases. Germline V CDR1 and CDR2: KGHSH, LQKENI. This CDR3 comprises 14 residues. The germline V and J ends were trimmed by 3 bases and 0 bases, with 8 bases remaining between them. The CDR3 protein is CASSPEGLNTEAFF. For the CDR3, the DNA is TGTGCCAGCTCACCGGAGGGGCTGAACACTGAAGCTTTCTTT. Drawing the rest from reference TRBV18 and TRBJ1-1, the complete variable domain is NAGVMQNPRHLVRRRGQEARLRCSPMKGHSHVYWYRQLPEEGLKFMVYLQKENIIDESGMPKERFSAEFPKEGPSILRIQQVVRGDSAAYFCASSPEGLNTEAFFGQGTRLTVV.

The V and J genes are TRBV4-1 and TRBJ2-5, with 8 bases lining up with TRBD2. The length of the CDR3 is 15 residues. Germline-derived CDR1 and CDR2 are MGHRA and YSYEKL. The ends lost 2 bases at V and 5 bases at J; junction bases unmatched: 7. The CDR3 DNA follows: TGCGCCAGCAGCCAACTCGGGGGGGCCCACGAGACCCAGTACTTC. Protein product: CASSQLGGAHETQYF.

V is TRBV7-9 and J is TRBJ2-3; tentatively, D is TRBD2 (5 bases). Between the trimmed V and J ends, which lost 6 bases and 8 bases, there was a span of 24 bases. Germline V lookup: CDR1 SEHNR, CDR2 FQNEAQ (reference sequence). This CDR3 spans 16 amino acids. Here the CDR3 DNA reads TGTGCCAGCAGATCTCCTCTTCGCGAGGGAAGGGTTACGCAGTATTTT. This codes for CASRSPLREGRVTQYF.

This sequence joins TRBV10-3 and TRBJ2-1, with D perhaps TRBD2 (6 bases). CDR1 and CDR2 from the germline V gene are ENHRY and SYGVKD. The CDR3 extends over 15 amino acids. V lost 8 bases, J lost 4 bases, and 18 bases lay in between. CDR3 residues: CAIGNNGGDYNEQFF. In nucleotides, the CDR3 is TGTGCCATCGGTAATAACGGGGGAGATTACAATGAGCAGTTCTTC.

CDR3 in DNA: TGTGCCAGCAGGGATGGAGGAAAAGAGACCCAGTACTTC. Residues: CASRDGGKETQYF. The gene calls are TRBV28 and TRBJ2-5; D is perhaps TRBD2 (5 bases). The V end was cut by 6 bases, the J end by 3 bases, with 11 bases between. CDR3 length equals 13 residues. Looked up from germline, CDR1 is MDHEN and CDR2 is SYDVKM.

This clone was counted once. The chain uses TRBV5-6 and TRBJ2-5, with TRBD1 identical over 7 bases. The DNA end is a closer match to TRBJ2-7, so the J assignment may be wrong. The CDR3 runs to 14 residues. CDR1 SGHDT and CDR2 YYEEEE come from the germline V gene. CDR3 in DNA: TGTGCCAGCAGCTTTTACAGGGGTTCCCACGAGCAGTACTTC. This gives the protein CASSFYRGSHEQYF.

The chain recombines TRBV5-1 with TRBJ2-5, with 7 bases identical to TRBD1. Gene TRBJ2-7 matches the end of the DNA better, so the J call may be wrong. CDR1 SGHRS and CDR2 YFSETQ come from the germline V gene. There are 14 residues in the CDR3. The CDR3 spells CASSLPDRPYEQYF. The CDR3 DNA reads as TGCGCCAGCAGCCTCCCGGACAGGCCCTACGAGCAGTACTTC.

CDR3 DNA: TGTGCCAGCAGCTTGTTCGGTCAGGGGGACACAGATACGCAGTATTTT. The encoded protein is CASSLFGQGDTDTQYF. The V gene is TRBV5-4, the J gene TRBJ2-3; 7 bases agree with TRBD1. The CDR3 has 16 amino acids. CDR1 is SGHNT and CDR2 is YYREEE in the germline V gene (reference sequence). V dropped 1 base and J dropped 2; count of bases not matched to a gene: 7. The full variable domain, rest sourced from reference TRBV5-4 and TRBJ2-3, is ETGVTQSPTHLIKTRGQQVTLRCSSQSGHNTVSWYQQALGQGPQFIFQYYREEENGRGNFPPRFSGLQFPNYSSELNVNALELDDSALYLCASSLFGQGDTDTQYFGPGTRLTVL.

The rearrangement joins TRBV25-1 to TRBJ2-7, with D perhaps TRBD1 (6 bases). CDR3 length: 13 amino acids. With 7 bases removed from V and 5 bases from J, the gap between germline ends came to 15 bases. The germline gives CDR1 MGHDK, CDR2 SYGVNS. CDR3 sequence reads: CASIPQGSHEQYF. For the CDR3, the DNA is TGTGCCAGCATTCCGCAGGGGTCTCACGAGCAGTACTTC.

Remarks on this clone: Different DNA sequences within this sample yield the same CDR3. This rearrangement joins TRBV4-1 to TRBJ2-7; possibly TRBD2 for D (5 bases). V lost 0 bases and J 0 bases, leaving 9 bases between the germline ends. The CDR3 extends over 15 amino acids. CDR1 is MGHRA and CDR2 is YSYEKL in the germline V gene. The CDR3 region is CASSQDPTSSYEQYF. The CDR3 region has the DNA TGCGCCAGCAGCCAAGATCCCACTAGCTCCTACGAGCAGTACTTC.

This rearrangement joins TRBV2 to TRBJ1-2; 9 bases fit TRBD1. Unmatched junction bases numbered 6, after V lost 5 bases and J lost 8 bases. Germline V lookup: CDR1 SNHLY, CDR2 FYNNEI. This CDR3 has 13 amino acids. CDR3 loop: CASSQQGARGYTF. The CDR3 DNA reads as TGTGCCAGCAGTCAACAGGGGGCGAGGGGCTACACCTTC.

CDR3 DNA sequence: TGTGCCAGCAGTTACGGGAGGGGAGGTCAGCCCCAGCATTTT. Its translation: CASSYGRGGQPQHF. The V gene is TRBV6-5, the J gene TRBJ1-5; D possibly corresponds to TRBD1 (5 bases). Deletions cut 2 bases from V and 6 bases from J, with 11 bases between. The CDR3 runs 14 residues. Looked up from germline, CDR1 is MNHEY and CDR2 is SVGAGI.

The chain has TRBV25-1 and TRBJ2-1; D is perhaps TRBD2 (6 bases). The CDR3 sequence is 17 residues long. Germline V lookup: CDR1 MGHDK, CDR2 SYGVNS. The V end lost 4 bases, the J end lost 0 bases, and 16 bases lay between the germline ends. The CDR3: CASSGGGALNSYNEQFF. CDR3 nucleotides: TGTGCCAGCAGTGGAGGAGGGGCCCTAAACTCCTACAATGAGCAGTTCTTC.

The CDR3 reads CASSLAARHPEAFF. The CDR3 nucleotides are TGTGCCAGCAGCTTGGCCGCCAGGCACCCTGAAGCTTTCTTT. The chain joins TRBV5-4 to TRBJ1-1; D gene ambiguous. This CDR3 comprises 14 residues. Germline assignment: CDR1 SGHNT and CDR2 YYREEE (reference sequence). V lost 0 bases to trimming and J lost 6 bases, with 12 bases between them. Based on the CDR3 plus reference TRBV5-4 and TRBJ1-1, the full variable domain is ETGVTQSPTHLIKTRGQQVTLRCSSQSGHNTVSWYQQALGQGPQFIFQYYREEENGRGNFPPRFSGLQFPNYSSELNVNALELDDSALYLCASSLAARHPEAFFGQGTRLTVV.

The chain employs TRBV7-3 and TRBJ1-1; tentatively, D is TRBD1 (5 bases). The CDR3 has 14 amino acids. CDR1 is SGHTA and CDR2 is FQGTGA in the germline V gene. Trimming cost V 5 bases and J 5 bases, with 15 bases left between them. The CDR3 DNA sequence: TGTGCCAGCAGCCGAACGGGGGATAGGACTGAAGCTTTCTTT. Its protein product is CASSRTGDRTEAFF.

The rearrangement joins TRBV6-1 to TRBJ1-3, with D unresolved. Looked up from germline, CDR1 is MNHNS and CDR2 is SASEGT. This CDR3 spans 15 amino acids. Trimming cost V 3 bases and J 2 bases, with 11 bases left between them. This chain's CDR3 is CASSEFSRAGNTIYF. CDR3 in DNA: TGTGCCAGCAGTGAGTTCTCCCGAGCTGGAAACACCATATATTTT.

The chain links TRBV10-3 to TRBJ2-3, with TRBD1 as a possible D gene (5 bases). Trimming pared 11 bases from V and 4 bases from J, leaving 16 bases between. There are 13 residues in the CDR3. Germline values: CDR1 ENHRY, CDR2 SYGVKD. CDR3 sequence (DNA): TGTGCCGCCATCAGCACAGGTTCAGATACGCAGTATTTT. Its translation: CAAISTGSDTQYF.

The chain links TRBV15 to TRBJ2-7; 7 nucleotides align to TRBD1. V was pared by 4 bases and J by 0 bases, with 6 bases of the junction left unmatched. The CDR3 is 15 amino acids. Per germline, CDR1 LNHNV and CDR2 YYDKDF (reference sequence). The CDR3 DNA reads TGTGCCACCAGCAAGCTTCGGGACAGCTCCTACGAGCAGTACTTC. Translating it yields CATSKLRDSSYEQYF.

The V gene is TRBV30, the J gene TRBJ1-4, with D unclear. The germline V and J ends were trimmed by 3 bases and 8 bases, with 16 bases remaining between them. In germline, CDR1 is GTSNPN, CDR2 SVGIG (reference sequence). The CDR3 spans 14 residues. CDR3 sequence reads: CAWSIAPGSEKLFF. DNA of the CDR3: TGTGCCTGGAGCATAGCTCCGGGATCGGAAAAACTGTTTTTT.

This chain joins TRBV6-1 and TRBJ1-1; possible D gene TRBD1, 6 bases. This CDR3 is built from 13 residues. V lost 8 bases and J 1 base, leaving 11 bases between the germline ends. Germline V CDR1 and CDR2: MNHNS, SASEGT. The CDR3 DNA reads as TGTGCCAGCGTCGGACAGCCGAACACTGAAGCTTTCTTT. Its protein is CASVGQPNTEAFF.

The V call is TRBV27, the J call TRBJ2-7; 10 nucleotides match TRBD2. Germline trimming cut 0 bases from V and 3 bases from J; bases unmatched to any gene: 5. Germline V gene lookup returns CDR1 MNHEY and CDR2 SMNVEV (reference sequence). This CDR3 is built from 16 residues. CDR3 loop: CASSLSWLAGVYEQYF. The CDR3 coding sequence is TGTGCCAGCAGTTTATCGTGGCTAGCGGGAGTCTACGAGCAGTACTTC.